These 14 T cell receptor beta chains were sequenced from one sample in a study of blood T cell repertoires in COVID-19. Profiled with immunoSEQ multiplex PCR; TCRdb holds only in-frame clones, not every one. The table includes 55,000 to 70,000 clones, approximately 90% detected once. What was sequenced was peripheral blood. All receptors derive from a woman of 80 years or more with COVID-19, enrolled during active disease.

The rearrangement links TRBV9 to TRBJ1-3; tentatively, D is TRBD1 (6 bases). The CDR3 is 17 residues long. Between the trimmed V and J ends, which lost 4 bases and 3 bases, there was a span of 20 bases. Germline assignment: CDR1 SGDLS and CDR2 YYNGEE. CDR3 sequence (DNA): TGTGCCAGCAGCCTACGTGGTACGGGGGGCATTGGAAACACCATATATTTT. Its translation: CASSLRGTGGIGNTIYF.

This chain connects TRBV7-2 to TRBJ2-1; 9 positions agree with TRBD1. The J segment lost 5 bases and the V segment lost 6 bases, leaving 5 bases of the junction unmatched. This CDR3 contains 14 residues. Germline values: CDR1 SGHTA, CDR2 FQGNSA. The CDR3 is CASRGRTGDNEQFF. Written as DNA, the CDR3 is TGTGCCAGCAGGGGCCGGACAGGGGACAATGAGCAGTTCTTC. Drawing the rest from reference TRBV7-2 and TRBJ2-1, the complete variable domain is GAGVSQSPSNKVTEKGKDVELRCDPISGHTALYWYRQSLGQGLEFLIYFQGNSAPDKSGLPSDRFSAERTGGSVSTLTIQRTQQEDSAVYLCASRGRTGDNEQFFGPGTRLTVL.

This clone came up once. The CDR3 loop is CASSSSGSANEKLFF. CDR3 bases: TGTGCCAGCAGCTCATCAGGGTCGGCTAATGAAAAACTGTTTTTT. The V gene is TRBV25-1, the J gene TRBJ1-4; D might be TRBD1 (5 bases). The V and J ends lost 6 bases and 3 bases respectively, with 14 bases between them. The germline CDR1 and CDR2 sequences are MGHDK and SYGVNS. This CDR3 contains 15 residues.

This chain joins TRBV4-1 and TRBJ1-1; possible D gene TRBD1, 6 bases. Trimming left V 2 bases short and J 4 bases short, with 11 bases between. Germline values: CDR1 MGHRA, CDR2 YSYEKL. The CDR3 sequence is 14 residues long. The DNA of the CDR3 is TGCGCCAGCAGCCAAAACAGGGCCCTCACTGAAGCTTTCTTT. This translates into CASSQNRALTEAFF.

The CDR3 sequence is CASSLVASSGELFF. In DNA, the CDR3 is TGTGCCAGCAGCTTAGTAGCTAGTTCTGGGGAGCTGTTTTTT. The chain joins TRBV11-2 to TRBJ2-2; D remains ambiguous. Trimming removed 1 base from V and 8 bases from J, with 11 bases in between. CDR1 and CDR2 from the germline V gene are SGHAT and FQNNGV. This CDR3 contains 14 residues.

V is TRBV5-4 and J is TRBJ1-6; TRBD1 might be the D (5 bases). Germline CDR1 SGHNT, CDR2 YYREEE (reference sequence). Trimming took off 3 bases at V and 8 bases at J, with 18 bases between the two ends. The CDR3 extends over 16 amino acids. The CDR3 is CASSSVRGRVDSPLHF. As DNA, the CDR3 is TGTGCCAGCAGCTCCGTTCGGGGGAGGGTTGATTCACCCCTCCACTTT.

The chain carries TRBV7-2 and TRBJ2-7; no firm D call. Germline assignment: CDR1 SGHTA and CDR2 FQGNSA. Deletions cut 3 bases from V and 4 bases from J, with 7 bases between. CDR3 size: 12 residues. The CDR3 bases are TGTGCCAGCAGCTTCTCCTTGTACGAGCAGTACTTC. It translates to CASSFSLYEQYF.

The genes are TRBV12-1 and TRBJ2-3; TRBD2 is the table's D call and was not checked against the DNA. TRBV12-1 is noted as a pseudogene. The CDR3 runs 14 residues. The CDR3 bases are TGTGCCAGCAGCCTTCGGGGGGGGACAGATACGCAGTATTTT. Protein: CASSLRGGTDTQYF.

This rearrangement joins TRBV10-2 to TRBJ1-4; 7 positions match TRBD1. Per the germline V gene, CDR1 is WSHSY and CDR2 is SAAADI. J gave up 4 bases and V 0 bases, and 5 bases lay outside the gene matches. The CDR3 totals 16 residues. The CDR3 DNA sequence: TGCGCCAGCAGTGAGTCGAGAGGGGGCGGTAATGAAAAACTGTTTTTT. Translating it yields CASSESRGGGNEKLFF.

This clone occurred a few times. The chain recombines TRBV5-1 with TRBJ2-5; TRBD2 agrees at 13 bases. This CDR3 comprises 17 residues. Germline V lookup: CDR1 SGHRS, CDR2 YFSETQ. Trimming at V came to 0 bases and at J to 5 bases, leaving 7 bases not matched to a gene. The CDR3 here is CASSLGSTSGGAETQYF. CDR3 DNA: TGCGCCAGCAGCTTGGGCTCTACTAGCGGGGGGGCGGAGACCCAGTACTTC.

This clone was detected once. This rearrangement joins TRBV7-9 to TRBJ2-3, with a tentative D call TRBD2 (5 bases). V shed 5 bases and J shed 10 bases, with 16 bases lying between them. Germline V gene lookup returns CDR1 SEHNR and CDR2 FQNEAQ (reference sequence). CDR3 length: 13 amino acids. The CDR3 bases are TGTGCCAGCAGCCTACAACTAGTCCCCCCGCAGTATTTT. This codes for CASSLQLVPPQYF. Full variable domain (missing parts from reference TRBV7-9 and TRBJ2-3): DTGVSQNPRHKITKRGQNVTFRCDPISEHNRLYWYRQTLGQGPEFLTYFQNEAQLEKSRLLSDRFSAERPKGSFSTLEIQRTEQGDSAMYLCASSLQLVPPQYFGPGTRLTVL.

The gene calls are TRBV11-1 and TRBJ2-1; no clear D. V lost 5 bases and J 0 bases, leaving 11 bases between the germline ends. The CDR3 covers 15 residues. Germline CDR1 reads SGHAT; CDR2 reads FQDESV (reference sequence). CDR3 loop: CASSPELNSYNEQFF. DNA for the CDR3: TGTGCCAGCAGCCCCGAACTGAACTCCTACAATGAGCAGTTCTTC. The variable domain in full, completed from reference TRBV11-1 and TRBJ2-1, reads EAEVAQSPRYKITEKSQAVAFWCDPISGHATLYWYRQILGQGPELLVQFQDESVVDDSQLPKDRFSAERLKGVDSTLKIQPAELGDSAMYLCASSPELNSYNEQFFGPGTRLTVL.

The genes are TRBV2 and TRBJ2-7; 9 bases map to TRBD1. From germline, CDR1 is SNHLY and CDR2 FYNNEI. This CDR3 has 13 amino acids. The ends lost 8 bases at V and 0 bases at J; junction bases unmatched: 2. The CDR3 loop is CASGTGISYEQYF. CDR3 nucleotides: TGTGCCAGCGGGACAGGGATCTCCTACGAGCAGTACTTC.

The chain joins TRBV6-1 to TRBJ2-7, with 8 bases aligning to TRBD1. V shed 0 bases, J shed 4 bases, and the junction held 8 bases outside the gene matches. Per germline, CDR1 MNHNS and CDR2 SASEGT. This CDR3 has 16 amino acids. The DNA of the CDR3 is TGTGCCAGCAGTGAAGCGCCCGCAGGGGGCACGTACGAGCAGTACTTC. Amino acids: CASSEAPAGGTYEQYF.